This is a list of T cell receptor beta chains from one sample in a study of blood T cells in healthy people across ages. TCRdb called the 5' RACE reads again in MiXCR, with one record for every CDR3 protein. The data contain about 1.8 million distinct CDR3 sequences, about 49% of them seen just once; the ten biggest clones take up approximately 2.1%. Sequencing was carried out using blood. The receptor source for this set is a woman aged 40-49 years in good health. The CDR3 runs from the conserved cysteine through the conserved F or W. The order of the fields is V gene, CDR3 protein.

TRBV5-1	CASSIGLAGAYNEQFF
TRBV7-8	CASSLERGHTQYF
TRBV12-3/TRBV12-4	CASRRFSGANVQTF
TRBV14	CASSRRSLAETQYF
TRBV7-9	CASSARDRGWETQYF
TRBV20-1	CSAGDRVNYNEQFF
TRBV3-1	CASSQWRGITEAFF
TRBV6-2/TRBV6-3	CASSFQGTGMYF
TRBV12-3/TRBV12-4	CASSAGDISYEKYF
TRBV5-5	CASTGTVRNEQFF
TRBV15	CATSSGTSGGEETQYF
TRBV4-1	CASSRVETANYGYTF
TRBV28	CASSFSGLAGIYEQYF
TRBV20-1	CSARLQGTNTEAFF
TRBV6-2/TRBV6-3	CASSPGSSYNEQFF
TRBV7-7	CASSSGLDSSYEQYF
TRBV6-5	CASSYSVGEAKNIQYF
TRBV20-1	CSASSPGANVLTF
TRBV5-6	CASSLAGGAYYGYTF
TRBV6-5	CASSYAGAQSGYTF
TRBV9	CASSVVGSEQFF
TRBV24-1	CATSDTRGGIHNEQFF
TRBV7-2	CAGGGPGFTDTQYF
TRBV6-5	CASSYSGLAAETQYF
TRBV10-1	CASSEWTSGGLGDEQFF
TRBV5-1	CASSYRQFSPLHF
TRBV5-1	CASSPGLATIRNEQFF
TRBV6-1	CASSQTDGANTEAFF
TRBV20-1	CSASVGTSNEQFF
TRBV9	CASSVDPQAGLLETQYF
TRBV12-3/TRBV12-4	CASRPPDSSYNEQFF
TRBV20-1	CSARDYSRSVSTDTQYF
TRBV27	CASRADLVDIQYF
TRBV28	CASSLRRITDTQYF
TRBV12-3/TRBV12-4	CASDVGGQRVNTGELFF
TRBV6-2/TRBV6-3	CASSYGATLSGANVLTF
TRBV7-2	CASSLVTPYYPSGTYEQYF
TRBV20-1	CSASLRLVKETQYF
TRBV20-1	CSAPPQETQYF
TRBV28	CATRQGSTYNEQFF
TRBV2	CASSEVATGGEQFF
TRBV5-1	CASSVRDRRLTSTDTQYF
TRBV4-1	CASSHFLAGANNEQFF
TRBV6-6	CASSLQWDGGELFF
TRBV9	CASSVGTNQETQYF
TRBV20-1	CSARIPGRRLYNSPLHF
TRBV29-1	CSVEGTHQETQYF
TRBV9	CASSETMNTEAFF
TRBV24-1	CATSREGGSSTDTQYF
TRBV6-1	CASSAPGALHF
TRBV27	CASSQTLASPYEQYF
TRBV4-1	CASSFGFAREKLFF
TRBV4-3	CASSQDRLLSDEQFF
TRBV20-1	CSARVPATTGGTQYF
TRBV4-3	CASSQDPYGAGPPNVLTF